The rows below give T cell receptor beta chains drawn from one sample of a study of blood T cell repertoires in COVID-19. Profiling relied on immunoSEQ multiplex PCR, and the TCRdb table lists in-frame clones only, not all of them. The sample lists 250,000 to 350,000 clones, roughly 90% occurring once. Sequenced: PBMCs or T cells enriched from blood (not recorded which). The receptors here all came from a woman between 50 and 59 years old who had recovered from COVID-19. Each CDR3 is given with its conserved first and last residue. A D gene is named only where the DNA matches it firmly. For some rows the clone size is stated as once, few or many, or as a class when expanded; others skip it.

TRBJ2-7	NA	NA	TRBV30	TGTGCCTGGAGTGTACGAGCTGGGGGGGAGCAGTACTTC	CAWSVRAGGEQYF
TRBJ1-1	NA	NA	TRBV25-1	TGTGCCAGCAGTGGAACGGGAAAAGCTTTCTTT	CASSGTGKAFF
TRBJ2-5	TRBD1	NA	TRBV28	TGTGCCAGCACCAAACAGGGGAGCCAGTACTTC	CASTKQGSQYF
TRBJ2-1	NA	NA	TRBV28	TGTGCCAGCAGGGACTCCAGCTCCTACAATGAGCAGTTCTTC	CASRDSSSYNEQFF
TRBJ2-5	TRBD1	NA	TRBV11-2	TGTGCCAGCAGCTTAGACAGGGGGAGAGAGACCCAGTACTTC	CASSLDRGRETQYF
TRBJ1-2	TRBD1	NA	TRBV15	TGTGCCACCAGCAGAGAGGGGACAGGCTTCTATGGCTACACCTTC	CATSREGTGFYGYTF
TRBJ1-2	NA	NA	TRBV28	TGTGCCAGCAGCTCCCTCCCCGAGAGAGGCTACACCTTC	CASSSLPERGYTF
TRBJ1-6	NA	once	TRBV7-9	TGTGCCAGCAGCCAAGCCGCCAGGCCCTATAATTCACCCCTCCACTTT	CASSQAARPYNSPLHF
TRBJ2-5	TRBD2	NA	TRBV20-1	TGCAGTGCTAGTTGGGGGGGTAGCCTTAGACTAGCGGGAGGAACACGGGGCCAAGAGACCCAGTACTTC	CSASWGGSLRLAGGTRGQETQYF
TRBJ2-7	TRBD2	NA	TRBV19	TGTGCCAGTAGTATGGTAGCGGGATCCCCCCGCTACGAGCAGTACTTC	CASSMVAGSPRYEQYF
TRBJ2-7	NA	NA	TRBV19	TGTGCCAGTAGTGTAACTAGTTGGAACGAGCAGTACTTC	CASSVTSWNEQYF
TRBJ2-3	NA	NA	TRBV11-3	TGTGCCAGCAGCCCTGGAAGGGGGAGCACAGATACGCAGTATTTT	CASSPGRGSTDTQYF
TRBJ2-2	NA	NA	TRBV20-1	TGCAGTGCTAGTGCTGATTTAGCGAACACCGGGGAGCTGTTTTTT	CSASADLANTGELFF
TRBJ2-1	NA	NA	TRBV4-3	TGCGCCAGCAGCCAAATGGTGTGGGGGCAGTCACCAGTTAACAATGAGCAGTTCTTC	CASSQMVWGQSPVNNEQFF
TRBJ2-7	TRBD2	NA	TRBV5-4	TGTGCCAGCAGCACCCGGACTAGTTTCGGCGAGCAGTACTTC	CASSTRTSFGEQYF
TRBJ1-4	TRBD1	NA	TRBV19	TGTGCCAGTAGTCTCCGGGACAGAAATGAAAAACTGTTTTTT	CASSLRDRNEKLFF
TRBJ1-2	TRBD1	NA	TRBV10-3	TGTGCCATCAGTGAGCGGGACAGGGGGGACTATGGCTACACCTTC	CAISERDRGDYGYTF
TRBJ2-1	TRBD2	NA	TRBV5-5	TGTGCCAGCAGCGCTATACTAACTAGCGGGAGGGATGAGCAGTTCTTC	CASSAILTSGRDEQFF
TRBJ2-3	NA	once	TRBV3-1/TRBV3-2	TGTGCCAGCAGCCAAGTGCCGGGGGATACGCAGTATTTT	CASSQVPGDTQYF
TRBJ1-5	NA	NA	TRBV7-2	TGTGCCAGCAGCTTAGACACTAGCAATCAGCCCCAGCATTTT	CASSLDTSNQPQHF
TRBJ2-7	TRBD1	NA	TRBV28	TGTGCCAGCAGTCCTCTGGACAGGGGGCGTGAGCAGTACTTC	CASSPLDRGREQYF
TRBJ2-3	TRBD2	NA	TRBV28	TGTGCCAGCAGTTTCCCGGGACTAGCGGGAGGGCGCGATACGCAGTATTTT	CASSFPGLAGGRDTQYF
TRBJ1-2	TRBD1	once	TRBV28	TGTGCCAGCAGTTTATTCCCCGGGACAGGGTTAGATGGCTACACCTTC	CASSLFPGTGLDGYTF
TRBJ1-4	TRBD1	NA	TRBV28	TGTGCCAGCAGTGAGGGGACAGTGGAGGGAAAACTGTTTTTT	CASSEGTVEGKLFF
TRBJ1-6	NA	NA	TRBV9	TGTGCCAGCAGCCAAGGGGATTCCTATAATTCACCCCTCCACTTT	CASSQGDSYNSPLHF
TRBJ1-6	TRBD1	NA	TRBV18	TGTGCCAGCTCGGGGGGACAGGTGGACCTATTCTACGATAATTCACCCCTCCACTTT	CASSGGQVDLFYDNSPLHF
TRBJ2-1	NA	NA	TRBV7-9	TGTGCCAGCAGAAAGGCAGGGGCCCGAGGTAATGAGCAGTTCTTC	CASRKAGARGNEQFF
TRBJ2-3	NA	NA	TRBV25-1	TGTGCCAGCAGTGAGGGGGGAAGCTATAAGACCACAGATACGCAGTATTTT	CASSEGGSYKTTDTQYF
TRBJ2-5	NA	few	TRBV5-1	TGCGCCAGCAGCTTGGACAGGGTAGGAGAGACCCAGTACTTC	CASSLDRVGETQYF
TRBJ1-2	TRBD1	once	TRBV7-2	TGTGCCAGCAGCCAGATCCGGAAGACAGGGGGGAACTATGGCTACACCTTC	CASSQIRKTGGNYGYTF
TRBJ1-2	NA	NA	TRBV27	TGTGCCAGCAGTTTAGAGAGTCCGGGAGTTCAAGATGGTGGCTACACCTTC	CASSLESPGVQDGGYTF
TRBJ1-5	NA	NA	TRBV28	TGTGCCAGCAGTTTCGATCAGCCCCAGCATTTT	CASSFDQPQHF
TRBJ1-1	TRBD1	few	TRBV30	TGTGCCTGGAGCCCCGGACAGGGGATAGGGACTGAAGCTTTCTTT	CAWSPGQGIGTEAFF
TRBJ1-6	NA	NA	TRBV27	TGTGCCAGCAAACCACAGGTTTTTGGGTCACCCCTCCACTTT	CASKPQVFGSPLHF
TRBJ2-1	TRBD2	NA	TRBV7-6	TGTGCCAGCAGCCCAGGAGCGGGGAACTACAATGAGCAGTTCTTC	CASSPGAGNYNEQFF
TRBJ2-2	NA	NA	TRBV7-3	TGTGCCAGCAGCGCACAGGATGACACCGGGGAGCTGTTTTTT	CASSAQDDTGELFF
TRBJ2-1	TRBD2	NA	TRBV27	TGTGCCAGCAGTTCTCACGGCGGGGCTAGCGGCTCCAATGAGCAGTTCTTC	CASSSHGGASGSNEQFF
TRBJ1-1	NA	NA	TRBV5-5	TGTGCCAGCAGCCCCCGCGGAGCTATCATGAACACTGAAGCTTTCTTT	CASSPRGAIMNTEAFF
TRBJ2-5	NA	NA	TRBV28	TGTGCCAGCAGTTACACCCACGGGGGTCGGGGCCAGTACTTC	CASSYTHGGRGQYF
TRBJ2-1	TRBD2	NA	TRBV19	TGTGCCAGCCATCGGACTAGCGGGAGGGGTGAGCAGTTCTTC	CASHRTSGRGEQFF
TRBJ2-7	TRBD2	NA	TRBV7-9	TGTGCCAGTAGCCGGCGGGAGGTGGCGATCGAGCAGTACTTC	CASSRREVAIEQYF
TRBJ1-5	NA	NA	TRBV28	TGTGCCAGCACCTTCTGGACACCTACCAATCAGCCCCAGCATTTT	CASTFWTPTNQPQHF
TRBJ2-2	NA	NA	TRBV6-2/TRBV6-3	TGTGCCAGCAGTTACAGCGGGACACTCAACACCGGGGAGCTGTTTTTT	CASSYSGTLNTGELFF
TRBJ1-2	TRBD1	once	TRBV7-2	TGTGCCAGCAGCAAGAGGGACAGAGCCTATGGCTACACCTTC	CASSKRDRAYGYTF
TRBJ2-2	TRBD1	NA	TRBV28	TGTGCCAGCAGGACCACAGGGGTTGGGGAGCTGTTTTTT	CASRTTGVGELFF
TRBJ2-7	NA	NA	TRBV10-3	TGTGCCATCAGTGGAAACAGGGTTGACGAGCAGTACTTC	CAISGNRVDEQYF
TRBJ2-1	TRBD2	NA	TRBV7-6	TGTGCCAGCAGCTTAGCGACTAGCGGGGGGAATGAGCAGTTCTTC	CASSLATSGGNEQFF
TRBJ1-6	TRBD1	NA	TRBV11-2	TGTGCCAGCAGACGACAGGGTGGCTCACCCCTCCACTTT	CASRRQGGSPLHF
TRBJ1-4	NA	NA	TRBV15	TGTGCCACCAGCAGAGGCACAGGGTCTGAAAAACTGTTTTTT	CATSRGTGSEKLFF
TRBJ1-6	NA	NA	TRBV27	TGTGCCAGCAGTTTATCGCATTCGCCCGCGTTTAATTCACCCCTCCACTTT	CASSLSHSPAFNSPLHF
TRBJ2-7	NA	NA	TRBV11-2	TGTGCCAGCAGATCCATCGTCGGCAGGGGGGCGACCTACGAGCAGTACTTC	CASRSIVGRGATYEQYF
TRBJ1-5	TRBD1	NA	TRBV5-1	TGCGCCAGCAGCCCCGGGACAGGTAAAAATCAGCCCCAGCATTTT	CASSPGTGKNQPQHF
TRBJ1-3	TRBD1	few	TRBV5-1	TGCGCCAGCAGCGCCCGGACAGGGGGCAGAGAGGGTAGCAGTAACACCATATATTTT	CASSARTGGREGSSNTIYF
TRBJ2-1	NA	NA	TRBV14	TGTGCCAGCAGCCAAATAACAGGATCCTTTAAGCAGTTCTTC	CASSQITGSFKQFF
TRBJ1-5	TRBD1	NA	TRBV3-1/TRBV3-2	TGTGCCAGCGGACAGACAGGGGCGAGCAATCAGCCCCAGCATTTT	CASGQTGASNQPQHF
TRBJ1-2	NA	NA	TRBV6-5	TGTGCCAGCAGCCAGGCGAAAACTAACTATGGCTACACCTTC	CASSQAKTNYGYTF
TRBJ2-4	NA	NA	TRBV28	TGTGCCAGCAGTCGGCGGGAAGTGGCCAAAAACATTCAGTACTTC	CASSRREVAKNIQYF